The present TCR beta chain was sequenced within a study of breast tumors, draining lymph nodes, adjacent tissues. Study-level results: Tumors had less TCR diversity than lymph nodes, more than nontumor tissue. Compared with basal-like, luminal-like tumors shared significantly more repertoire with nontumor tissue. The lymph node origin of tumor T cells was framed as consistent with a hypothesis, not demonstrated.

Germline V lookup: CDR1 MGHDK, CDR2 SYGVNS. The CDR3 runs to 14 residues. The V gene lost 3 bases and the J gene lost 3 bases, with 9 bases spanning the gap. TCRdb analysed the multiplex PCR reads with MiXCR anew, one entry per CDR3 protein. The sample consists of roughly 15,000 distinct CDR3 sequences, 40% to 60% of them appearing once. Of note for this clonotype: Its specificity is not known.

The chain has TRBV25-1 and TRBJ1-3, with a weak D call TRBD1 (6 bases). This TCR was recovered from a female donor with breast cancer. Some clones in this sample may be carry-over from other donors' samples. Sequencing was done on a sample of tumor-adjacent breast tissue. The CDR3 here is CASSDTGSGNTIYF. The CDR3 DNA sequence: TGTGCCAGCAGTGACACAGGGAGTGGAAACACCATATATTTT.